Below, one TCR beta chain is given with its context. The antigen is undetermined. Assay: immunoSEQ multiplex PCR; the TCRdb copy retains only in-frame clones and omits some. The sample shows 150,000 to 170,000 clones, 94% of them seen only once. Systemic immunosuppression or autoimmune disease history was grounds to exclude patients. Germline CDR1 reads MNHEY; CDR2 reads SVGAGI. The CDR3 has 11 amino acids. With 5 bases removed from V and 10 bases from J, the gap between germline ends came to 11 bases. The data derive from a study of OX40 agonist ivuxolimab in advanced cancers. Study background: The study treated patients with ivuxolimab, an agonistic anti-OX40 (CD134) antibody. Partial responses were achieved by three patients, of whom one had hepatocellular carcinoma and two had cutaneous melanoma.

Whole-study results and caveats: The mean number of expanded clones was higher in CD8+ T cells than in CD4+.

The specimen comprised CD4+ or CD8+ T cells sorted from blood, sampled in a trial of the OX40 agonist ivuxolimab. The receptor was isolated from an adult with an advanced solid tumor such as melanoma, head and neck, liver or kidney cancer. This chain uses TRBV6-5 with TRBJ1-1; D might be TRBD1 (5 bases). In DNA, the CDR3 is TGTGCCAGCAGTCCCGGGGGTGGAGCTTTCTTT. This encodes CASSPGGGAFF.